This section outlines one T cell receptor (beta chain) sequence together with its context. Its antigen is not known. The entry originates in a study of shared clonotypes between healthy human individuals. Only in-frame clones appear in the TCRdb table, and some are missing; sequencing was by immunoSEQ multiplex PCR. The sample records over 2,000,000 clones, about 93% being singletons. Trimming removed 1 base at V and 4 bases at J, with 21 bases between. CDR1 and CDR2 (germline): SGHRS, YFSETQ. CDR3 length: 17 amino acids. Terminally differentiated effector memory CD45RA+ cells were excluded by CCR7 positive selection of CD45RO-negative cells. Donors were healthy HIV-negative adults without recently reported acute infections or vaccinations. General observations from the study: Some naive CD4 clonotypes, 4.5% to 5.5%, turned up in common across a handful of donors.

Sequenced: naive CD8+ T cells from PBMCs. This TCR was sampled from a young man in good health. Some clones in this sample may be carry-over from other donors' samples. This chain uses TRBV5-1 with TRBJ2-7; tentatively, D is TRBD2 (5 bases). The CDR3 DNA sequence: TGCGCCAGCAGCTTGCTCACCGTGAGCGGAGCCCTTTACGAGCAGTACTTC. It codes for CASSLLTVSGALYEQYF.